Following are 23 T cell receptor beta chains from one sample sequenced in a study of cytomegalovirus exposure and HLA in healthy donors. With 60 Vbeta and 13 Jbeta primers, the PCR was carried out. Generated by immunoSEQ multiplex PCR, the TCRdb table keeps only in-frame clones and is missing some. Of about 210,000 clones listed, roughly 87% were seen once; the top ten hold roughly 0.98%. Input material: PBMCs. The receptors were sampled from a boy aged 2 to 10 in good health and CMV-seronegative.

This clone occurred a few times. V usage is TRBV27 and J usage is TRBJ1-1; possible D gene TRBD1, 5 bases. V was cut by 8 bases and J by 0 bases, with 13 bases left in between. The germline V gene has CDR1 MNHEY and CDR2 SMNVEV (reference sequence). CDR3 length: 14 residues. CDR3 coding DNA: TGTGCCAGCGGACAAGGACGGTTGAACACTGAAGCTTTCTTT. Protein sequence: CASGQGRLNTEAFF.

The chain is built from TRBV27 and TRBJ2-1; 12 bases are shared with TRBD2. The CDR3 spans 15 residues. Germline lookup yields CDR1 MNHEY and CDR2 SMNVEV (reference sequence). V lost 2 bases, J lost 9 bases, and 5 bases stayed unmatched. The CDR3 sequence: CASSLLAGGLSEQFF. In DNA form, the CDR3 reads TGTGCCAGCAGTTTACTAGCGGGGGGGCTCAGTGAGCAGTTCTTC.

Concerning this clone: Other DNA sequences in the same sample also yield this CDR3. The chain links TRBV25-1 to TRBJ1-4; possibly TRBD1 for D (6 bases). The CDR3 is made up of 13 amino acids. Germline V lookup: CDR1 MGHDK, CDR2 SYGVNS. V was trimmed by 8 bases and J by 6 bases, leaving 13 bases between them. This CDR3 reads CASGQGSYEKLFF. As DNA, the CDR3 is TGTGCCAGCGGGCAGGGGAGCTATGAAAAACTGTTTTTT.

This chain joins TRBV19 and TRBJ2-1; D is unclear. V was clipped by 1 base and J by 8 bases, with 3 bases between them. This CDR3 region has 11 residues. Germline loops: CDR1 LNHDA, CDR2 SQIVND (reference sequence). The CDR3 region is CASSIAYEQFF. The CDR3 DNA follows: TGTGCCAGTAGTATAGCATATGAGCAGTTCTTC.

V is TRBV9 and J is TRBJ2-3; D is perhaps TRBD2 (7 bases). The CDR3 spans 15 residues. The germline gives CDR1 SGDLS, CDR2 YYNGEE. Trimming shortened V by 3 bases and J by 0 bases, and 11 bases separated the two germline ends. CDR3 region: CASSEGGGSTDTQYF. Written as DNA, the CDR3 is TGTGCCAGCAGCGAGGGGGGGGGTAGCACAGATACGCAGTATTTT.

The chain is built from TRBV13 and TRBJ2-5; TRBD2 matches 8 bases. Per the germline V gene, CDR1 is PRHDT and CDR2 is FYEKMQ (reference sequence). The CDR3 is made up of 16 amino acids. J was trimmed by 2 bases and V by 2 bases; bases with no gene match: 7. For the CDR3, the DNA is TGTGCCAGCAGCTTACGGAGCGGGGGATCTCAAGAGACCCAGTACTTC. Protein product: CASSLRSGGSQETQYF.

This chain uses TRBV10-2 with TRBJ2-1; 11 nucleotides agree with TRBD2. There are 14 residues in the CDR3. V gave up 0 bases and J gave up 15 bases; unmatched junction bases: 7. Germline values: CDR1 WSHSY, CDR2 SAAADI. The CDR3 is CASSESVAGGQRFF. CDR3 DNA: TGCGCCAGCAGTGAGTCGGTAGCGGGGGGGCAGCGGTTCTTC.

CDR3 coding DNA: TGTGCCAGCAGCTTAGTGGTCCTCCAGGTTGAGCAGTTCTTC. It is translated as CASSLVVLQVEQFF. This chain connects TRBV7-8 to TRBJ2-1; D is uncertain. This CDR3 contains 14 residues. V was shortened by 1 base and J by 9 bases, with 13 bases between the two germline ends. Per germline, CDR1 SGHVS and CDR2 FQNEAQ.

The chain carries TRBV5-8 and TRBJ1-2; no clear D. The V and J ends lost 6 bases and 0 bases respectively, with 21 bases between them. Germline V gene sequence: CDR1 SGHTS, CDR2 YDEGEE. The CDR3 has 17 residues. In nucleotides, the CDR3 is TGTGCCAGCATCTCCTTAGAGGCCGTCGTTACTAACTATGGCTACACCTTC. It is translated as CASISLEAVVTNYGYTF. The entire variable domain, with the rest obtained from reference TRBV5-8 and TRBJ1-2, is as follows: EAGVTQSPTHLIKTRGQQATLRCSPISGHTSVYWYQQALGLGLQFLLWYDEGEERNRGNFPPRFSGRQFPNYSSELNVNALELEDSALYLCASISLEAVVTNYGYTFGSGTRLTVV.

CDR3 in DNA: TGCGCCAGCAGGCAACATCGGGGTGGGGAGACCCAGTACTTC. It specifies CASRQHRGGETQYF. The rearrangement joins TRBV5-1 to TRBJ2-5, with D possibly being TRBD2 (5 bases). V was cut by 5 bases and J by 5 bases, with 16 bases left in between. CDR1 and CDR2 (germline): SGHRS, YFSETQ. This CDR3 is 14 amino acids long.

The V and J genes are TRBV5-1 and TRBJ2-1, with 10 positions matching TRBD2. The germline V gene encodes CDR1 SGHRS and CDR2 YFSETQ. This CDR3 contains 15 residues. The V segment lost 3 bases and the J segment 2 bases; nucleotides outside the gene matches: 2. The CDR3 sequence: CASSSLAGPYNEQFF. As DNA, the CDR3 is TGCGCCAGCAGCTCACTAGCGGGACCCTACAATGAGCAGTTCTTC.

The V call is TRBV7-9, the J call TRBJ1-2; D possibly corresponds to TRBD1 (5 bases). This CDR3 contains 13 residues. Germline V gene sequence: CDR1 SEHNR, CDR2 FQNEAQ (reference sequence). The V gene lost 1 base and the J gene lost 4 bases, with 7 bases spanning the gap. The CDR3 spells CASSLGGGYGYTF. DNA of the CDR3: TGTGCCAGCAGCTTAGGGGGGGGCTATGGCTACACCTTC.

V gene TRBV2 combines with J gene TRBJ1-2; weak D call: TRBD1 (5 bases). The CDR3 contains 13 residues. From germline, CDR1 is SNHLY and CDR2 FYNNEI. V was shortened by 3 bases and J by 4 bases, with 9 bases between the two germline ends. The CDR3 nucleotides are TGTGCCAGCAGTGACAGGGTGGGCTATGGCTACACCTTC. It is translated as CASSDRVGYGYTF. Supplemented by reference TRBV2 and TRBJ1-2, the full variable domain reads EPEVTQTPSHQVTQMGQEVILRCVPISNHLYFYWYRQILGQKVEFLVSFYNNEISEKSEIFDDQFSVERPDGSNFTLKIRSTKLEDSAMYFCASSDRVGYGYTFGSGTRLTVV.

The chain carries TRBV14 and TRBJ2-7, with a tentative D call TRBD2 (6 bases). There are 12 residues in the CDR3. Trimming pared 1 base from V and 9 bases from J, leaving 10 bases between. Germline lookup yields CDR1 SGHDN and CDR2 FVKESK. In nucleotides, the CDR3 is TGTGCCAGCAGCCAAGGGGTGGGAGGGCAGTACTTC. Amino acids: CASSQGVGGQYF.

This sequence joins TRBV5-4 and TRBJ2-2, with 10 bases fitting TRBD2. Germline V CDR1 and CDR2: SGHNT, YYREEE (reference sequence). The CDR3 is made up of 16 amino acids. J was trimmed by 2 bases and V by 4 bases; bases with no gene match: 5. The CDR3 DNA sequence: TGTGCCAGCAGCCCGACTAGCGGGTTTAACACCGGGGAGCTGTTTTTT. This translates into CASSPTSGFNTGELFF.

V gene TRBV15 combines with J gene TRBJ2-3; 7 bases agree with TRBD2. The CDR3 has 15 amino acids. Germline CDR1 is LNHNV and CDR2 is YYDKDF (reference sequence). The J segment lost 2 bases and the V segment lost 0 bases, leaving 2 bases of the junction unmatched. CDR3 DNA sequence: TGTGCCACCAGCAGAGACGGGACTAACACAGATACGCAGTATTTT. Translation: CATSRDGTNTDTQYF.

The chain couples TRBV6-5 to TRBJ2-1; 14 positions match TRBD2. This CDR3 has 15 amino acids. V lost 5 bases and J lost 6; bases outside the gene matches: 3. Germline assignment: CDR1 MNHEY and CDR2 SVGAGI. DNA of the CDR3: TGTGCCAGCAGTAAGGGACTAGCGGGAGCCAATGAGCAGTTCTTC. Protein: CASSKGLAGANEQFF.

The CDR3, as DNA: TGTGCCAGCAGCACCGGGACAGGGGGCTGGGCAGATACGCAGTATTTT. As protein: CASSTGTGGWADTQYF. This chain connects TRBV7-9 to TRBJ2-3; 12 positions match TRBD1. This CDR3 region has 16 residues. Trimming at V came to 5 bases and at J to 4 bases, leaving 7 bases not matched to a gene. Germline V gives CDR1 SEHNR, CDR2 FQNEAQ (reference sequence).

J is TRBJ1-2 and V is TRBV14, with D perhaps matching TRBD1 (5 bases). The CDR3 spans 16 residues. V gave up 0 bases and J gave up 2 bases, with 13 bases separating them. Looked up from germline, CDR1 is SGHDN and CDR2 is FVKESK. CDR3 sequence (DNA): TGTGCCAGCAGCCAAGATCCTTGGACATTAAACTATGGCTACACCTTC. It specifies CASSQDPWTLNYGYTF.

The V gene is TRBV28, the J gene TRBJ1-5; weak D call: TRBD1 (5 bases). CDR3 size: 16 residues. Deletions cut 3 bases from V and 5 bases from J, with 17 bases between. The germline V gene encodes CDR1 MDHEN and CDR2 SYDVKM. The CDR3, as DNA: TGTGCCAGCAGTTTCCGGGCAGGGTCGGGGGATCAGCCCCAGCATTTT. Protein sequence: CASSFRAGSGDQPQHF.

The J gene is TRBJ1-2, the V gene TRBV2, with TRBD1 matching over 11 bases. CDR1 is SNHLY and CDR2 is FYNNEI in the germline V gene. The CDR3 runs 15 residues. V shed 6 bases, J shed 4 bases, and the junction held 7 bases outside the gene matches. The CDR3 nucleotides read TGTGCCAGCAGGAAGGGGACAGGGGGATCCTATGGCTACACCTTC. It codes for CASRKGTGGSYGYTF.

This clone was seen once. The V call is TRBV19, the J call TRBJ2-3, with TRBD2 matching 9 bases. This CDR3 has 15 residues. Germline V gene lookup returns CDR1 LNHDA and CDR2 SQIVND (reference sequence). Trimming cost V 6 bases and J 3 bases; bases outside gene matches: 7. The CDR3 DNA follows: TGTGCCAGTAGCCTAGCGGGAATCGATACAGATACGCAGTATTTT. Translated, it gives CASSLAGIDTDTQYF. The variable domain in full, with the rest retrieved from reference TRBV19 and TRBJ2-3, is DGGITQSPKYLFRKEGQNVTLSCEQNLNHDAMYWYRQDPGQGLRLIYYSQIVNDFQKGDIAEGYSVSREKKESFPLTVTSAQKNPTAFYLCASSLAGIDTDTQYFGPGTRLTVL.

The chain recombines TRBV2 with TRBJ2-5; TRBD1 might be the D (6 bases). The assigned J gene may be wrong: the sequence end matches TRBJ2-7 better. Germline V gene lookup returns CDR1 SNHLY and CDR2 FYNNEI. The CDR3 totals 17 residues. CDR3 nucleotide sequence: TGTGCCAGCAGCGAAACCCTGATACAGGGACATACCTACGAGCAGTACTTC. Protein product: CASSETLIQGHTYEQYF.